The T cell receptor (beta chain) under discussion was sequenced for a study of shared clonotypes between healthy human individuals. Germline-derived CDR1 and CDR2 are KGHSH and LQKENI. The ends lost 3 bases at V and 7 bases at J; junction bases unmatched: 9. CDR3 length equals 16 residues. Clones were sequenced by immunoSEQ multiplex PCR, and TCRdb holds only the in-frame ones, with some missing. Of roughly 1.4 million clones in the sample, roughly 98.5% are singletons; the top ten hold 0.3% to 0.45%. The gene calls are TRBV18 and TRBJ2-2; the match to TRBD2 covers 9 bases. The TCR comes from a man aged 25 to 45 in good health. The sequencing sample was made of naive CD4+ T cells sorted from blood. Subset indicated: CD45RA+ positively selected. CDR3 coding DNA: TGTGCCAGCTCACCCCTCGGGACTAGCAAAGGCGGGGAGCTGTTTTTT. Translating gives CASSPLGTSKGGELFF.